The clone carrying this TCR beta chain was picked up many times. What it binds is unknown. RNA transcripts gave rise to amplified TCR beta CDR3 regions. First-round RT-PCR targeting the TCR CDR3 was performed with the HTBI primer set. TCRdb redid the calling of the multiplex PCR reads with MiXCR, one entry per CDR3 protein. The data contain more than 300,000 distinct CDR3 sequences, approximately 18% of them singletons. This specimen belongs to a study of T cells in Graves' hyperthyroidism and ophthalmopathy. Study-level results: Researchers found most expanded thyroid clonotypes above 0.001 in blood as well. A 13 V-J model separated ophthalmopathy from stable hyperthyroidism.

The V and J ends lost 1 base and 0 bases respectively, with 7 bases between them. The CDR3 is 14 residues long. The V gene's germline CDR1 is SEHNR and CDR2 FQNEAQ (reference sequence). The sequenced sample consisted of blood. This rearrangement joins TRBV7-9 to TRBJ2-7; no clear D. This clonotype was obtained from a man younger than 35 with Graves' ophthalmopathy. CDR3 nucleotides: TGTGCCAGCAGCTTAGTAGGGCCCTCCTACGAGCAGTACTTC. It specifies CASSLVGPSYEQYF.